Listed here are 6 T cell receptor beta chains from one sample, sequenced in a study of T-cell memory formation after mild COVID-19. One entry per CDR3 protein, called by TCRdb with MiXCR from the 5' RACE reads. The sample consists of more than 350,000 distinct CDR3 sequences, roughly 20% of them appearing once. What was sequenced was PBMCs or a T cell subset sorted from them (not recorded which). The receptors were gathered from an adult woman who had mild COVID-19 (a few samples of this study predate the infection). Cell type and time point are not known.

The chain employs TRBV5-1 and TRBJ2-1; possible D gene TRBD2, 5 bases. Germline values: CDR1 SGHRS, CDR2 YFSETQ. The CDR3 has 13 residues. V dropped 3 bases and J dropped 10 bases, with 14 bases sitting between them. CDR3 loop: CASSSDRGWEQFF. CDR3 in DNA: TGCGCCAGCAGCTCCGATCGGGGTTGGGAGCAGTTCTTC.

This clonotype was observed a few times. This chain joins TRBV15 and TRBJ1-6; D gene uncertain. The CDR3 has 18 residues. CDR1 and CDR2 from the germline V gene are LNHNV and YYDKDF (reference sequence). The V gene lost 8 bases and the J gene lost 4 bases, with 24 bases spanning the gap. CDR3 loop: CATPSRRGAWFYNSPLHF. For the CDR3, the DNA is TGTGCCACCCCCTCGCGCCGCGGAGCGTGGTTTTATAATTCACCCCTCCACTTT.

The V gene is TRBV5-4, the J gene TRBJ2-7, with 7 bases aligning to TRBD1. The junction had 2 bases not matched to a gene; V was cut back by 0 bases and J by 2 bases. Germline V CDR1 and CDR2: SGHNT, YYREEE (reference sequence). The CDR3 length is 14 residues. This CDR3 is CASSLGDSPYEQYF. The CDR3 region has the DNA TGTGCCAGCAGCTTGGGGGACAGCCCCTACGAGCAGTACTTC.

V is TRBV18 and J is TRBJ2-7; TRBD2 matches at 10 bases. Trimming took 3 bases from V and 4 from J; bases not matched to a gene: 9. CDR1 and CDR2 from the germline V gene are KGHSH and LQKENI. This CDR3 is built from 16 residues. The CDR3 bases are TGTGCCAGCTCACCCCGAGCTAGCGGGAGTGAGTACGAGCAGTACTTC. It yields the protein CASSPRASGSEYEQYF.

V and J are TRBV7-9 and TRBJ1-4; 7 bases fit TRBD1. The CDR3 loop spans 14 amino acids. Germline assignment: CDR1 SEHNR and CDR2 FQNEAQ (reference sequence). Losses at the gene ends were 4 bases for V and 8 bases for J; bases not matched to a gene: 7. The CDR3 nucleotides are TGTGCCAGCAGCTCCGGGACAGAATTAGAAAAACTGTTTTTT. Its protein product is CASSSGTELEKLFF.

The CDR3 sequence: CASIGGGGNNEQFF. The CDR3 nucleotides read TGTGCCAGCATCGGGGGCGGAGGGAACAATGAGCAGTTCTTC. The chain carries TRBV7-6 and TRBJ2-1, with D tentatively TRBD1 or TRBD2 (6 bases each). Germline CDR1 reads SGHVS; CDR2 reads FNYEAQ. The CDR3 loop spans 14 amino acids. V gave up 7 bases and J gave up 5 bases, with 15 bases separating them.